The table lists the clone carrying this TCR beta chain with a count of one. This specimen belongs to a study of OX40 agonist ivuxolimab in advanced cancers. The CDR3 sequence is 14 residues long. The ends were cut back, 2 bases at V and 5 bases at J, with 14 bases in the middle. CDR1 and CDR2 from the germline V gene are GTSNPN and SVGIG (reference sequence). Sequenced by immunoSEQ multiplex PCR; TCRdb stores in-frame clones only, minus some. The repertoire holds about 79,000 clones, with more than 90% as singletons. This TCR was sampled from an adult with an advanced solid tumor such as melanoma, head and neck, liver or kidney cancer. Sequenced here: CD4+ or CD8+ T cells sorted from blood, sampled in a trial of the OX40 agonist ivuxolimab. The gene calls are TRBV30 and TRBJ2-3; the D is unclear. The CDR3 nucleotides are TGTGCCTGGAGTCCCGCCGGGCGAGGAGATACGCAGTATTTT. It translates to CAWSPAGRGDTQYF.